One and the same sample provided the 8 T cell receptor beta chains below, sequenced in a study of breast tumors, draining lymph nodes, adjacent tissues. Axillary draining lymph nodes of breast cancer patients supplied the node samples. A single record per CDR3 protein comes from TCRdb applying MiXCR to the multiplex PCR reads. This table holds 200,000 to 300,000 distinct CDR3 sequences, 30% found once. Source material: axillary lymph node tissue. The receptors here all came from a female donor with breast cancer. Some clones in this sample may be carry-over from other donors' samples.

At least ten counts were recorded for this clonotype. The gene calls are TRBV20-1 and TRBJ2-7; tentatively, D is TRBD2 (5 bases). This CDR3 has 13 amino acids. Germline V gene sequence: CDR1 DFQATT, CDR2 SNEGSKA (reference sequence). V was pared by 4 bases and J by 3 bases, with 13 bases between. The CDR3, as DNA: TGCAGTGCTATAGAGGGAGAGTTCTACGAGCAGTACTTC. This sequence encodes CSAIEGEFYEQYF.

Of note for this clonotype: Possible read error: a much larger clone is one base away. The J gene is TRBJ2-1, the V gene TRBV12-3 or TRBV12-4, with TRBD2 as a possible D gene (5 bases). V lost 8 bases to trimming and J lost 5 bases, with 19 bases between them. The CDR3 consists of 15 residues. CDR3 in DNA: TGTGCCAGCGGATTCAGCGGACCTGGGGACAATGAGCAGTTCTTC. Translation gives CASGFSGPGDNEQFF.

With respect to this clonotype: A junction end diverges from the germline sequence, so it may reflect a read error. This chain joins TRBV29-1 and TRBJ2-1; tentative D call: TRBD2 (9 bases). From germline, CDR1 is SQVTM and CDR2 ANQGSEA. The CDR3 sequence is 16 residues long. CDR3 sequence reads: CSVPALAGQAYNEQFF. The CDR3 nucleotides are TGCAGCGTCCCCGCTCTAGCGGGACAGGCCTACAATGAGCAGTTTTTC.

This clonotype came up many times. The rearrangement links TRBV7-9 to TRBJ2-5; D is uncertain. With 1 base removed from V and 5 bases from J, the gap between germline ends came to 11 bases. This CDR3 region has 14 residues. In germline, CDR1 is SEHNR, CDR2 FQNEAQ (reference sequence). This chain's CDR3 is CASSLVSSLETQYF. CDR3 coding DNA: TGTGCCAGCAGCTTAGTGTCTAGTTTGGAGACCCAGTACTTC.

As regards this clonotype: With a much larger clone just one base away, this may be a read error. The V call is TRBV20-1, the J call TRBJ2-5, with D hard to call. This CDR3 is built from 14 residues. Germline CDR1 reads DFQATT; CDR2 reads SNEGSKA (reference sequence). The DNA of the CDR3 is TGCGGTGCTAGAGATCGACGGTTCCAAGAGACCCAGTACTTC. The encoded protein is CGARDRRFQETQYF.

This clonotype was detected many times. J is TRBJ2-7 and V is TRBV10-2; 14 bases are a match to TRBD2. The CDR3 runs 16 residues. CDR1 WSHSY and CDR2 SAAADI come from the germline V gene. Trimming at V came to 2 bases and at J to 5 bases, leaving 5 bases not matched to a gene. CDR3 bases: TGCGCCAGCAGTGAGAAGACTAGCGGGAGGGCCCACGAGCAGTACTTC. Its translation: CASSEKTSGRAHEQYF.

A remark on this clonotype: A single base separates this from a much larger clone, so it may be a read error. The chain recombines TRBV28 with TRBJ1-6, with D perhaps matching TRBD1 (6 bases). This CDR3 region has 16 residues. Per germline, CDR1 MDHEN and CDR2 SYDVKM. The CDR3 nucleotides are TGTGCCAGCAGTTCCGCCGACAAGGGGGACAATTCACCCCCCCACTTT. Translated, it gives CASSSADKGDNSPPHF.

This clonotype appeared many times. The chain recombines TRBV7-8 with TRBJ2-7; no definite D call. CDR1 SGHVS and CDR2 FQNEAQ come from the germline V gene. The CDR3 spans 17 residues. V was clipped by 0 bases and J by 1 base, with 16 bases between them. Here the CDR3 reads CASSLALPGQLSYEQYF. CDR3 nucleotide sequence: TGTGCCAGCAGCTTAGCGCTGCCCGGGCAGCTATCCTACGAGCAGTACTTC. Using reference TRBV7-8 and TRBJ2-7 for the parts outside the CDR3, the full variable domain is GAGVSQSPRYKVAKRGQDVALRCDPISGHVSLFWYQQALGQGPEFLTYFQNEAQLDKSGLPSDRFFAERPEGSVSTLKIQRTQQEDSAVYLCASSLALPGQLSYEQYFGPGTRLTVT.